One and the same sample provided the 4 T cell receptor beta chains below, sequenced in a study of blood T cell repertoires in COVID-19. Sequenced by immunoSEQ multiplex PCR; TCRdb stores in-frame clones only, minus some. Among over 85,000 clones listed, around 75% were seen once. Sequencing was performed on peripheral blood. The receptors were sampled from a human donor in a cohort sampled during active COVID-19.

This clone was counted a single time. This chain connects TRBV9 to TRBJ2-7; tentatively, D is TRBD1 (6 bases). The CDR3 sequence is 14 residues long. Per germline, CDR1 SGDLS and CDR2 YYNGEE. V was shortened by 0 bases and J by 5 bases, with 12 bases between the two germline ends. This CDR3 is CASSVDNRANEQYF. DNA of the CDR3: TGTGCCAGCAGCGTAGACAACAGGGCCAACGAGCAGTACTTC.

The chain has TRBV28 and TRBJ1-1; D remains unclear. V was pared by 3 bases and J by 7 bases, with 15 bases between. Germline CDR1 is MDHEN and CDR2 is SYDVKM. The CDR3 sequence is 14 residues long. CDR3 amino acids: CASSFLRGEVEAFF. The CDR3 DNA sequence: TGTGCCAGCAGTTTTTTGAGAGGAGAGGTTGAAGCTTTCTTT.

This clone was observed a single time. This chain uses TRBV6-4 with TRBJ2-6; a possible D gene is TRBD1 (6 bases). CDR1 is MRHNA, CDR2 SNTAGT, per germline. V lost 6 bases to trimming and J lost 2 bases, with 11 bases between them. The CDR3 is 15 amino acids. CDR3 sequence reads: CASSAGVAGANVLTF. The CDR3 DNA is TGTGCCAGCAGCGCAGGGGTGGCTGGGGCCAACGTCCTGACTTTC.

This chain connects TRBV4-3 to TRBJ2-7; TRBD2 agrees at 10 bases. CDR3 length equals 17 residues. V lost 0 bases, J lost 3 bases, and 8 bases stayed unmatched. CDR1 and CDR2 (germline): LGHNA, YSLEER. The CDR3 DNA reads TGCGCCAGCAGCCAAGAATGGGCTAGCGGGAGTTACTACGAGCAGTACTTC. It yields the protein CASSQEWASGSYYEQYF.